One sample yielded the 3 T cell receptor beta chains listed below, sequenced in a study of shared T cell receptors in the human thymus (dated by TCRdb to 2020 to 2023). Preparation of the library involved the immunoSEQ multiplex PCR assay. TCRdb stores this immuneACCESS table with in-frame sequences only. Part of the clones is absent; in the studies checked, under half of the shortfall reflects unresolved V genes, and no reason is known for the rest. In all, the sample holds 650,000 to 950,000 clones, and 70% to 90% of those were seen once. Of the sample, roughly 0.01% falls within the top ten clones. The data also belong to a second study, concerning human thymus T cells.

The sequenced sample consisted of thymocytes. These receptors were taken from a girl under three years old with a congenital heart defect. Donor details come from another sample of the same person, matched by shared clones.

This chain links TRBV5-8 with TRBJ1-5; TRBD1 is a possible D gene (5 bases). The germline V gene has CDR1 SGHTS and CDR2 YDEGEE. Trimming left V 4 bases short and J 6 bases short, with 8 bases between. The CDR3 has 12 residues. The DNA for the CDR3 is TGTGCCAGCAGCCAGACAGTTCAGCCCCAGCATTTT. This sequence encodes CASSQTVQPQHF.

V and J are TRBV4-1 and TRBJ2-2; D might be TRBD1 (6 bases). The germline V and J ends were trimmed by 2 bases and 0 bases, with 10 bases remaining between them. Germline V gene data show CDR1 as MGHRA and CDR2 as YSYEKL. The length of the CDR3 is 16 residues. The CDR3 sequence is CASSQMTGANTGELFF. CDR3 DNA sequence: TGCGCCAGCAGCCAAATGACAGGCGCGAACACCGGGGAGCTGTTTTTT.

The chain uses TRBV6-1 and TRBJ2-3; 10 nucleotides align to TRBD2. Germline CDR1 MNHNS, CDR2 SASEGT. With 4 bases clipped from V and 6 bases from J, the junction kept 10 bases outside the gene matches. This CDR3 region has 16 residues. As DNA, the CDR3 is TGTGCCAGCAGTGCCAACAGGGGACTAGCGAGCGATACGCAGTATTTT. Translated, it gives CASSANRGLASDTQYF.